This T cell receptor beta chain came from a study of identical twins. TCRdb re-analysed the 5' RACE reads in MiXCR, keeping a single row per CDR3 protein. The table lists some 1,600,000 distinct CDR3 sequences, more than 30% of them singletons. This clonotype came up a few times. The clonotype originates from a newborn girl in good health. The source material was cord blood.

Here the CDR3 DNA reads TGTGCCAGCAGGCGGACTCCGGGACAGGCTAATGAAAAACTGTTTTTT. Residues: CASRRTPGQANEKLFF. The rearrangement links TRBV6-5 to TRBJ1-4, with 8 bases lining up with TRBD1. The germline V gene encodes CDR1 MNHEY and CDR2 SVGAGI. The CDR3 sequence is 16 residues long. V was clipped by 6 bases and J by 3 bases; unmatched bases: 9.